Below, 21 T cell receptor beta chains from the same sample are listed, as sequenced in a study of blood T cell repertoires in COVID-19. Assay: immunoSEQ multiplex PCR; the TCRdb copy retains only in-frame clones and omits some. Of 70,000 or so clones in the sample, around 76% were seen once. Sequenced input: peripheral blood. These receptors were taken from a human donor in a cohort sampled during active COVID-19.

The V and J genes are TRBV25-1 and TRBJ1-2, with 9 positions matching TRBD1. CDR1 MGHDK and CDR2 SYGVNS come from the germline V gene. V lost 11 bases to trimming and J lost 4 bases; unmatched junction nucleotides: 2. The CDR3 covers 11 residues. DNA for the CDR3: TGTGCCGGACAGGGGCCCTATGGCTACACCTTC. This encodes CAGQGPYGYTF.

The genes are TRBV5-5 and TRBJ2-7; D possibly corresponds to TRBD1 (5 bases). V lost 4 bases to trimming and J lost 13 bases, with 18 bases between them. CDR1 is SGHKS and CDR2 is YYEKEE in the germline V gene (reference sequence). The CDR3 is 12 residues long. This chain's CDR3 is CASSRRGQEEYF. The CDR3 DNA follows: TGTGCCAGCAGCCGGAGAGGACAAGAAGAATACTTC.

The chain couples TRBV20-1 to TRBJ1-1; no clear D. In germline, CDR1 is DFQATT, CDR2 SNEGSKA (reference sequence). V shed 1 base and J shed 11 bases, with 11 bases lying between them. The CDR3 runs 11 residues. The CDR3 DNA reads TGCAGTGCTAGAGGCACGGCCGGGGCTTTCTTT. Translating it yields CSARGTAGAFF.

CDR3 DNA: TGCGCCAGCAGCACGAGGACAGGCGGCTACACCTTC. The encoded protein is CASSTRTGGYTF. The chain employs TRBV5-1 and TRBJ1-2, with 7 bases aligning to TRBD1. CDR3 length: 12 amino acids. Germline V gene lookup returns CDR1 SGHRS and CDR2 YFSETQ. Trimming at V came to 4 bases and at J to 8 bases, leaving 5 bases not matched to a gene.

This chain uses TRBV5-1 with TRBJ2-7; 8 bases map to TRBD1. The trim removed 0 bases at V and 3 bases at J, leaving 2 bases unmatched. The germline V gene has CDR1 SGHRS and CDR2 YFSETQ. This CDR3 spans 14 amino acids. This CDR3 reads CASSLDGTGYEQYF. CDR3 nucleotides: TGCGCCAGCAGCTTGGATGGGACAGGCTACGAGCAGTACTTC.

V gene TRBV25-1 combines with J gene TRBJ1-5; D gene ambiguous. Per the germline V gene, CDR1 is MGHDK and CDR2 is SYGVNS. V lost 3 bases to trimming and J lost 7 bases, with 13 bases between them. The CDR3 sequence is 14 residues long. As DNA, the CDR3 is TGTGCCAGCAGTGATTTCGAGGGTGACCAGCCCCAGCATTTT. Amino acid sequence: CASSDFEGDQPQHF.

The genes are TRBV6-5 and TRBJ1-2, with 7 bases matching TRBD1. The J segment lost 7 bases and the V segment lost 6 bases, leaving 5 bases of the junction unmatched. From germline, CDR1 is MNHEY and CDR2 SVGAGI. The CDR3 is made up of 12 amino acids. CDR3 region: CASRTGFGGYTF. CDR3 DNA: TGTGCCAGCAGGACAGGGTTTGGTGGCTACACCTTC.

This clone was observed a single time. The chain has TRBV2 and TRBJ2-1; a possible D gene is TRBD2 (6 bases). The CDR3 is 13 amino acids. Trimming left V 5 bases short and J 6 bases short, with 11 bases between. CDR1 and CDR2 from the germline V gene are SNHLY and FYNNEI. This chain's CDR3 is CASSPRRGNEQFF. As DNA, the CDR3 is TGTGCCAGCAGTCCCCGGAGGGGCAATGAGCAGTTCTTC.

The chain is built from TRBV7-8 and TRBJ1-1; TRBD1 agrees at 11 bases. This CDR3 region has 15 residues. Looked up from germline, CDR1 is SGHVS and CDR2 is FQNEAQ. The ends lost 5 bases at V and 6 bases at J; junction bases unmatched: 8. CDR3 protein: CASSPGTGGNPEAFF. The DNA of the CDR3 is TGTGCCAGCAGCCCCGGGACAGGGGGAAACCCTGAAGCTTTCTTT. The full variable domain, completed using reference TRBV7-8 and TRBJ1-1, is GAGVSQSPRYKVAKRGQDVALRCDPISGHVSLFWYQQALGQGPEFLTYFQNEAQLDKSGLPSDRFFAERPEGSVSTLKIQRTQQEDSAVYLCASSPGTGGNPEAFFGQGTRLTVV.

The rearrangement joins TRBV2 to TRBJ1-2, with D unclear. CDR1 and CDR2 (germline): SNHLY, FYNNEI. V shed 0 bases and J shed 5 bases, with 7 bases lying between them. The CDR3 length is 13 residues. The CDR3: CASSEARGYGYTF. The DNA for the CDR3 is TGTGCCAGCAGTGAAGCGCGGGGATATGGCTACACCTTC.

The chain uses TRBV5-6 and TRBJ1-1; D gene unclear. The CDR3 is made up of 12 amino acids. V gave up 2 bases and J gave up 11 bases, with 13 bases separating them. The germline gives CDR1 SGHDT, CDR2 YYEEEE. CDR3 sequence (DNA): TGTGCCAGCAGCTTCCAAGTCACTGCGGCTTTCTTT. Translating gives CASSFQVTAAFF.

The chain carries TRBV5-1 and TRBJ2-7; tentative D call: TRBD1 (6 bases). The CDR3 is 13 residues long. V was clipped by 4 bases and J by 2 bases, with 10 bases between them. Germline-derived CDR1 and CDR2 are SGHRS and YFSETQ. The CDR3 reads CASSRTVAYEQYF. The CDR3 bases are TGCGCCAGCAGCCGGACAGTAGCCTACGAGCAGTACTTC.

The genes are TRBV18 and TRBJ2-7; perhaps TRBD1 as D (6 bases). The germline gives CDR1 KGHSH, CDR2 LQKENI. The CDR3 runs to 14 residues. V lost 3 bases to trimming and J lost 0 bases, with 9 bases between them. CDR3 in DNA: TGTGCCAGCTCACCCACGGACAGCTCCTACGAGCAGTACTTC. Its protein is CASSPTDSSYEQYF.

The chain has TRBV5-1 and TRBJ2-5; 9 bases agree with TRBD2. J lost 2 bases, V lost 4 bases, and 12 bases had no gene match. This CDR3 region has 17 residues. Germline CDR1 is SGHRS and CDR2 is YFSETQ. CDR3 residues: CASSPLVSGGGQETQYF. Here the CDR3 DNA reads TGCGCCAGCAGCCCCTTGGTTAGCGGGGGCGGGCAAGAGACCCAGTACTTC.

The CDR3 sequence is CASSALSPTNNSPLHF. CDR3 in DNA: TGTGCCAGCAGTGCCCTGTCCCCAACTAATAATTCACCCCTCCACTTT. The rearrangement joins TRBV2 to TRBJ1-6; D is unclear. Germline loops: CDR1 SNHLY, CDR2 FYNNEI. Trimming took 4 bases from V and 5 from J, leaving 15 bases between them. This CDR3 contains 16 residues.

The chain employs TRBV6-5 and TRBJ1-1; TRBD1 might be the D (6 bases). Germline V gives CDR1 MNHEY, CDR2 SVGAGI. V lost 6 bases, J lost 3 bases, and 11 bases lay in between. This CDR3 region has 13 residues. This chain's CDR3 is CASRHEGDTEAFF. CDR3 nucleotide sequence: TGTGCCAGCAGACACGAGGGGGACACTGAAGCTTTCTTT.

The gene calls are TRBV10-2 and TRBJ2-1; TRBD2 aligns across 10 bases. After removal of 11 bases from V and 6 bases from J, the junction contained 7 bases not matched to a gene. The CDR3 extends over 13 amino acids. The V gene's germline CDR1 is WSHSY and CDR2 SAAADI. The DNA for the CDR3 is TGCGCCCTGAGCGGGGGGGCCTTCAATGAGCAGTTCTTC. It translates to CALSGGAFNEQFF.

Note on this clone: Additional DNA sequences in this sample encode the identical CDR3. V gene TRBV2 combines with J gene TRBJ1-1, with 7 bases fitting TRBD1. This CDR3 comprises 13 residues. CDR1 SNHLY and CDR2 FYNNEI come from the germline V gene. Trimming at V came to 4 bases and at J to 1 base, leaving 0 bases not matched to a gene. For the CDR3, the DNA is TGTGCCAGCAGTGGACAGGGGAACACTGAAGCTTTCTTT. Translating it yields CASSGQGNTEAFF.

J is TRBJ1-1 and V is TRBV30, with D uncertain. V was pared by 2 bases and J by 1 base, with 8 bases between. CDR3 size: 13 residues. CDR1 GTSNPN and CDR2 SVGIG come from the germline V gene (reference sequence). CDR3 bases: TGTGCCTGGAGTTTGCTAGAGAACACTGAAGCTTTCTTT. Translated: CAWSLLENTEAFF.

The V gene is TRBV5-4, the J gene TRBJ2-1, with 7 bases that match TRBD2. Germline assignment: CDR1 SGHNT and CDR2 YYREEE (reference sequence). V was clipped by 3 bases and J by 4 bases; unmatched bases: 10. The CDR3 sequence is 16 residues long. CDR3 sequence reads: CASSSAGGGDYNEQFF. Here the CDR3 DNA reads TGTGCCAGCAGCTCGGCAGGCGGGGGAGATTACAATGAGCAGTTCTTC.

The genes are TRBV11-2 and TRBJ1-5, with a possible D match to TRBD1 (6 bases). Germline lookup yields CDR1 SGHAT and CDR2 FQNNGV. Trimming took 4 bases from V and 11 from J, leaving 12 bases between them. The CDR3 contains 12 residues. The CDR3 spells CASSSDSLSQHF. The CDR3 DNA reads as TGTGCCAGCAGCTCGGACAGTTTGTCCCAGCATTTT.